The source of this T cell receptor beta chain is a study of cytotoxic CD8 clonotypes in ibrutinib-treated CLL. On the study more broadly: Partial responses numbered around 24 and complete responses 2; after a median around 68 months, about 15 stayed remitted and some twelve progressed.

Study-level points and caveats: Sustained-remission and progressing patients were not sampled at matched times. Clonality was higher at baseline than in age-matched healthy donors and tracked circulating CD8+ T-cell counts.

Some clones are missing from TCRdb's copy, which holds only in-frame ones; the method was immunoSEQ multiplex PCR. The data hold around 310,000 clones, with roughly 80% observed a single time. A word on this clone: Its target is unknown.

Germline assignment: CDR1 GTSNPN and CDR2 SVGIG (reference sequence). This CDR3 has 11 residues. With 5 bases removed from V and 0 bases from J, the gap between germline ends came to 5 bases. The chain employs TRBV30 and TRBJ2-7; D remains unclear. The sequences come from PBMCs, collected before ibrutinib treatment. The TCR comes from a human donor with chronic lymphocytic leukemia. The DNA of the CDR3 is TGTGCCTGGGTCAACTCCTACGAGCAGTACTTC. As protein: CAWVNSYEQYF.